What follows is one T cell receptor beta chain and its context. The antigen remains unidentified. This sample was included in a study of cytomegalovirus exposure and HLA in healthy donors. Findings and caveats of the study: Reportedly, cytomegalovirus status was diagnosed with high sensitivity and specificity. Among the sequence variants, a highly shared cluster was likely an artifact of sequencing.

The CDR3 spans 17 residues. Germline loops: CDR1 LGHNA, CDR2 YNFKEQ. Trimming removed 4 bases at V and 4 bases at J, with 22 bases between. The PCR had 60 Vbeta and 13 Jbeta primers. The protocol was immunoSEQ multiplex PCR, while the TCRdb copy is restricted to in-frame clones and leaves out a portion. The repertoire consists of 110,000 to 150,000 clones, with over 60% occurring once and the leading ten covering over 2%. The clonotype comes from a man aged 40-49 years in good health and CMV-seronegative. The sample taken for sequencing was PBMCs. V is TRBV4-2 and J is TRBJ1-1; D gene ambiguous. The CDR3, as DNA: TGTGCCAGCAGCCCCCGCCGAACCTCCACAATCCCCACTGAAGCTTTCTTT. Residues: CASSPRRTSTIPTEAFF.